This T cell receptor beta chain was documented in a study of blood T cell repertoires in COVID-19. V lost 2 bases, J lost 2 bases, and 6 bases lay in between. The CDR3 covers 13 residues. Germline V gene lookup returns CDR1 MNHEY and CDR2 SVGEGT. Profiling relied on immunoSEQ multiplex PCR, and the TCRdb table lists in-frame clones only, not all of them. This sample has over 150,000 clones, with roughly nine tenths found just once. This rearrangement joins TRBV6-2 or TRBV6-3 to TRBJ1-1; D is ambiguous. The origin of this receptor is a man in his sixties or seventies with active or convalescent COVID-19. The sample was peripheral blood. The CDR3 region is CASSYLINTEAFF. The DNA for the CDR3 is TGTGCCAGCAGTTACCTTATAAACACTGAAGCTTTCTTT.